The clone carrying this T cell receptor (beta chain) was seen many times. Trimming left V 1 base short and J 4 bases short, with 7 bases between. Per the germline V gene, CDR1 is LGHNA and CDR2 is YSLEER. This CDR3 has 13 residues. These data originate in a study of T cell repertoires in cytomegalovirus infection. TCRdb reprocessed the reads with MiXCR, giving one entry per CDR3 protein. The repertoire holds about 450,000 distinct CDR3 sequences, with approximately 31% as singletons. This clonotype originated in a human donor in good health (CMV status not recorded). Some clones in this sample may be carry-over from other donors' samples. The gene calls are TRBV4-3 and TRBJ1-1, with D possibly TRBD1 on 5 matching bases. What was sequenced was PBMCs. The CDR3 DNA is TGCGCCAGCAGCCAAGGGAGGGGCACTGAAGCTTTCTTT. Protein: CASSQGRGTEAFF.